The 5 T cell receptor beta chains in this list originate from one sample, sequenced in a study of cytomegalovirus exposure and HLA in healthy donors. Primers: 60 Vbeta forward and 13 Jbeta reverse. Libraries were prepared by immunoSEQ multiplex PCR; TCRdb keeps only in-frame clonotypes and omits some of them. The sample has under 200,000 clones, around four fifths seen once. Sequenced material: PBMCs. These receptors all come from a woman aged 18-29 years in good health and CMV-seronegative.

The V gene is TRBV28, the J gene TRBJ2-2; 9 nucleotides align to TRBD1. Per the germline V gene, CDR1 is MDHEN and CDR2 is SYDVKM. After removal of 6 bases from V and 7 bases from J, the junction contained 6 bases not matched to a gene. The CDR3 consists of 14 residues. CDR3 bases: TGTGCCAGCAGGGTGGACAGGGGCGACGGGGAGCTGTTTTTT. Amino acids: CASRVDRGDGELFF.

The rearrangement joins TRBV7-9 to TRBJ2-3; D ambiguous. From germline, CDR1 is SEHNR and CDR2 FQNEAQ (reference sequence). The CDR3 length is 15 residues. V was cut by 2 bases and J by 1 base, with 10 bases left in between. The CDR3 region has the DNA TGTGCCAGCAGCTTAACAAGTGCCGGCACAGATACGCAGTATTTT. Its translation: CASSLTSAGTDTQYF. The whole variable domain, filled in from reference TRBV7-9 and TRBJ2-3, reads DTGVSQNPRHKITKRGQNVTFRCDPISEHNRLYWYRQTLGQGPEFLTYFQNEAQLEKSRLLSDRFSAERPKGSFSTLEIQRTEQGDSAMYLCASSLTSAGTDTQYFGPGTRLTVL.

The rearrangement joins TRBV5-1 to TRBJ2-1; 7 positions match TRBD1. J lost 6 bases, V lost 0 bases, and 6 bases had no gene match. This CDR3 has 15 amino acids. Germline assignment: CDR1 SGHRS and CDR2 YFSETQ. The CDR3 DNA is TGCGCCAGCAGCTTGGGACAGGGCCTGGGCAATGAGCAGTTCTTC. Translating gives CASSLGQGLGNEQFF.

The chain is built from TRBV9 and TRBJ2-7, with 9 bases lining up with TRBD2. With 4 bases clipped from V and 2 bases from J, the junction kept 7 bases outside the gene matches. The CDR3 covers 15 residues. The V gene's germline CDR1 is SGDLS and CDR2 YYNGEE. The CDR3 is CASSPSTSGPYEQYF. CDR3 nucleotides: TGTGCCAGCAGCCCCTCGACTAGCGGACCCTACGAGCAGTACTTC.

Regarding this clone: Other nucleotide sequences in the sample specify the same CDR3. The rearrangement uses TRBV5-4 and TRBJ2-3; 9 positions agree with TRBD2. The CDR3 sequence is 15 residues long. Germline V gene sequence: CDR1 SGHNT, CDR2 YYREEE (reference sequence). Trimming at V came to 0 bases and at J to 4 bases, leaving 3 bases not matched to a gene. The CDR3 DNA reads TGTGCCAGCAGCTTGGTAGCGGGAGCCCCAGATACGCAGTATTTT. It is translated as CASSLVAGAPDTQYF.